This T cell receptor beta chain was captured in a study of cytomegalovirus exposure and HLA in healthy donors. Study outcomes and limitations: Rare TCR sequences predominated, though certain public TCRs were found in many donors. In a later analysis, TCR beta V- and J-gene trimming showed a link to a missense DCLRE1C variant.

The CDR3 length is 11 residues. Trimming shortened V by 4 bases and J by 6 bases, and 7 bases separated the two germline ends. Germline CDR1 is SGHTS and CDR2 is YDEGEE. The sample holds a few counts of this clone. Its target is not known. 60 Vbeta and 13 Jbeta primers were used in PCR. Using immunoSEQ multiplex PCR, the repertoire was profiled, and TCRdb retains in-frame clones only, with some absent. Among around 80,000 clones listed, 60% to 85% were seen once. The TCR originated in a middle-aged man in good health and CMV-seronegative. Sequenced: PBMCs. V gene TRBV5-8 combines with J gene TRBJ1-1; D gene uncertain. The CDR3 sequence: CASSPGAEAFF. CDR3 sequence (DNA): TGTGCCAGCAGCCCCGGGGCTGAAGCTTTCTTT.